Each of the 8 T cell receptor gamma chains below was sequenced from the same sample in a study of gamma-delta T cells after stem cell transplantation. TCRdb re-processed the RT-PCR reads using CATT. The data contain roughly 2,000 gamma-chain clones, about 6.2% of them singletons. The material sequenced was gamma-delta T cells. The origin of the receptors is a human donor. It is not recorded whose cells these are; they may come from a transplant donor.

This clone qualifies as hyperexpanded (1% or more). Other DNA sequences in the same sample also yield this CDR3. The CDR3 DNA reads as TGTGCCTTGTGGGAGGGATTTCAAGAGTTGGGCAAAAAAATCAAGGTATTT. Protein: CALWEGFQELGKKIKVF. This rearrangement joins TRGV9 to TRGJP. Germline CDR1 reads GITISATS; CDR2 reads ISYDGTV (reference sequence). This CDR3 region has 17 residues. J gave up 4 bases and V 2 bases, and 5 bases lay outside the gene matches.

This clone was found a few times. This likely stems from a read error, as it lies one base from a far larger clone. Other DNA variants within this sample encode the same CDR3. Called V gene: TRGV3; the J gene was not called. This CDR3 has 13 amino acids. Germline lookup yields CDR1 VTNTFY and CDR2 YDVSTARD (reference sequence). CDR3 residues: CATWDRYYYKKLF. For the CDR3, the DNA is TGTGCCACCTGGGACAGGTATTATTATAAGAAACTCTTC.

With regard to this clone: TCRdb pairs this DNA with a much larger clone's protein that differs at residue 7, likely a read error; the protein shown was translated from the DNA. The chain carries TRGV8 and TRGJP2. TCRdb carries no J gene annotation; the J gene was assigned here by matching the DNA with germline. The germline V gene encodes CDR1 VENAVY and CDR2 YDSYNSRV. CDR3 size: 16 residues. J lost 3 bases, V lost 0 bases, and 7 bases had no gene match. Here the CDR3 reads CATWDRSRRSDWIKTF. Written as DNA, the CDR3 is TGTGCCACCTGGGATAGGTCCCGGCGTAGTGATTGGATCAAGACGTTT.

This clone was observed at least ten times. The chain carries TRGV9 and TRGJP. Germline V lookup: CDR1 GITISATS, CDR2 ISYDGTV (reference sequence). This CDR3 contains 17 residues. V trimming: 4 bases; J trimming: 11 bases; junction bases outside the gene matches: 14. The CDR3: CALWDAEQDMGKKIKVF. In DNA, the CDR3 is TGTGCCTTGTGGGATGCAGAACAAGATATGGGCAAAAAAATCAAGGTATTT.

The sample holds a few counts of this clone. No V gene was called, and the J gene is TRGJ1 or TRGJ2. This CDR3 is built from 15 residues. The CDR3 DNA follows: TGTGCCTTGTGGGAGGTGTTCAATTATCCTTATAATAAACTCTTT. As protein: CALWEVFNYPYNKLF.

With regard to this clone: This clone may be a read error of a much larger clone one base away. The rearrangement uses TRGV9 and TRGJ1 or TRGJ2. As TCRdb names no J gene, one was assigned here on the basis of a DNA match to germline. Germline trimming cut 8 bases from V and 2 bases from J; bases unmatched to any gene: 6. CDR1 is GITISATS and CDR2 is ISYDGTV in the germline V gene (reference sequence). The CDR3 runs 12 residues. The CDR3 bases are TGTGCCTTGTTGGATTATTATTATAAGAAACTCTTT. Translating it yields CALLDYYYKKLF.

In this sample, this clone is medium-sized. Since a far larger clone is one base different, this is likely a read error. The V and J genes are TRGV8 and TRGJ1 or TRGJ2. The J gene comes from matching the DNA to germline here; TCRdb lacks it. V lost 1 base and J lost 10; bases outside the gene matches: 10. The germline V gene has CDR1 VENAVY and CDR2 YDSYNSRV. CDR3 length: 13 residues. CDR3 sequence reads: CATWDRDLGKKLF. CDR3 DNA sequence: TGTGCCACCTGGGATAGAGATCTGGGAAAGAAACTCTTT.

This clone was picked up a small number of times. It differs at one base from a far larger clone, so likely a read error. Other DNA sequences in the same sample also yield this CDR3. The V gene is TRGV9, the J gene TRGJP. The J gene was missing in TCRdb and was found by matching the end of the DNA to germline. The CDR3 sequence is 14 residues long. The trim removed 10 bases at V and 2 bases at J, leaving 2 bases unmatched. From germline, CDR1 is GITISATS and CDR2 ISYDGTV (reference sequence). CDR3 protein: CALWQELGKKIKVF. CDR3 nucleotide sequence: TGTGCCTTATGGCAAGAGTTGGGCAAAAAAATCAAGGTATTT.